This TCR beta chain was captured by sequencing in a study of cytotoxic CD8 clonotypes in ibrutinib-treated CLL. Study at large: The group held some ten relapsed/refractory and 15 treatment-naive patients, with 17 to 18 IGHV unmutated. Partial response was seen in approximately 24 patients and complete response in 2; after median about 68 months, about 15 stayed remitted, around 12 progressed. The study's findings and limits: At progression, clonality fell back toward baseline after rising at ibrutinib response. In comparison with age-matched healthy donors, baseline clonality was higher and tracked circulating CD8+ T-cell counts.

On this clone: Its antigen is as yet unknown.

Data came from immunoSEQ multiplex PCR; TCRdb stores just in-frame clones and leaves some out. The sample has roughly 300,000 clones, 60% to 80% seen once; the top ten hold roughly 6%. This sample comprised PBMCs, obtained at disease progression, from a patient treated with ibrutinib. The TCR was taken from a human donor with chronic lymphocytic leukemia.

In DNA, the CDR3 is TGTGCCAGCAGGGACAGGGGGGTTTCCTATAATTCACCCCTCCACTTT. Translated: CASRDRGVSYNSPLHF. The rearrangement links TRBV2 to TRBJ1-6; 10 bases are shared with TRBD1. Germline CDR1 is SNHLY and CDR2 is FYNNEI. Trimming at V came to 6 bases and at J to 1 base, leaving 3 bases not matched to a gene. The CDR3 has 16 residues.